Described below is a single T cell receptor beta chain sequence and its context. Per the original methods: Amplifying reference gene primers gave estimates of nucleated cell counts. Method: immunoSEQ multiplex PCR; TCRdb's copy keeps in-frame clones and lacks some. Clonal size and the V and J genes are those of that table, whereas D and trimming came from the DNA. The data contain about 75,000 clones, 75% to 90% of them seen just once; the ten biggest clones take up about 2.7%. This sample is part of a study of blood T cell repertoires in COVID-19. Study details: COVID-19 samples collected from the United States, Italy and Spain covered acute and convalescent phases.

Trimming took 3 bases from V and 4 from J; bases not matched to a gene: 0. This CDR3 region has 13 residues. Germline CDR1 is GTSNPN and CDR2 is SVGIG (reference sequence). The receptor's source is a human donor in a cohort sampled during active COVID-19. Sequencing was performed on peripheral blood. The V gene is TRBV30, the J gene TRBJ2-1; 10 positions agree with TRBD2. The CDR3 here is CAWRLAGYNEQFF. The CDR3 DNA follows: TGTGCCTGGAGACTAGCGGGGTACAATGAGCAGTTCTTC.